What follows is one T cell receptor beta chain and its context. These data belong to a study of blood T cell repertoires in COVID-19. Whole-study context: There were acute and convalescent COVID-19 samples, and they came from the United States, Italy and Spain.

CDR3 length equals 15 residues. Germline trimming cut 6 bases from V and 7 bases from J; bases unmatched to any gene: 10. Looked up from germline, CDR1 is LNHDA and CDR2 is SQIVND (reference sequence). Assay used: immunoSEQ multiplex PCR; TCRdb lists only in-frame clones, some missing. There are about 120,000 clones in the sample; 75% to 90% occur only once, and 28% lies in the top ten. Sequenced input: peripheral blood. The gene calls are TRBV19 and TRBJ1-4, with 8 positions matching TRBD1. This TCR derives from a man aged 70 or older with active or convalescent COVID-19. CDR3 nucleotides: TGTGCCAGTAGCACCCTCGGACAGGGCGGTGAAAAACTGTTTTTT. Its protein is CASSTLGQGGEKLFF.